One sample yielded the 14 T cell receptor beta chains listed below, sequenced in a study of CD8 T cells in cerebrospinal fluid in Alzheimer's disease. One entry per CDR3 protein, without DNA, is what TCRdb gives after re-calling the 10x single-cell sequencing reads. This sample's table has 500 or so distinct CDR3 sequences. The source material was cerebrospinal fluid. These receptors all stem from a human donor with Alzheimer's disease.

This clonotype registers large by frequency. The chain uses TRBV7-2 and TRBJ2-3. In germline, CDR1 is SGHTA, CDR2 FQGNSA. This CDR3 is built from 14 residues. CDR3: CASSLEASTDTQYF.

This clonotype is labeled large (0.1 to 1%) based on frequency. The V call is TRBV9, the J call TRBJ1-6; the TCRdb D gene call, TRBD1, has no DNA to confirm it. Germline lookup yields CDR1 SGDLS and CDR2 YYNGEE. There are 15 residues in the CDR3. This CDR3 reads CASSVGPGGNSPLHF.

Considering frequency, this clonotype is large (0.1 to 1%). The V and J genes are TRBV11-1 and TRBJ2-7; TCRdb calls TRBD2, which cannot be checked without DNA. From germline, CDR1 is SGHAT and CDR2 FQDESV (reference sequence). The CDR3 runs 14 residues. The CDR3 is CASSFRDSLDEQYF.

Its frequency marks this clonotype as large. The V and J genes are TRBV27 and TRBJ2-3. Germline V gene sequence: CDR1 MNHEY, CDR2 SMNVEV (reference sequence). The CDR3 sequence is 11 residues long. CDR3 loop: CASRLLDTQYF.

Frequency places this clonotype as medium-sized. V usage is TRBV28 and J usage is TRBJ2-3; lacking DNA, the TRBD2 call made by TCRdb goes unchecked. Germline CDR1 and CDR2: MDHEN and SYDVKM. The CDR3 extends over 13 amino acids. CDR3 residues: CASWDYNTDTQYF.

This clonotype is identified as large (0.1 to 1%) from frequency. The V and J genes are TRBV5-5 and TRBJ2-2; TCRdb selects TRBD2, and the lack of DNA leaves this call unchecked. CDR1 is SGHKS, CDR2 YYEKEE, per germline (reference sequence). This CDR3 has 14 amino acids. The CDR3 protein is CASSFGGNTGELFF.

By frequency, this clonotype is medium-sized (0.01 to 0.1%). The V call is TRBV27, the J call TRBJ1-1. The CDR3 covers 15 residues. Per the germline V gene, CDR1 is MNHEY and CDR2 is SMNVEV (reference sequence). The CDR3 sequence is CASSFAGGMGTEAFF.

This clonotype counts as medium-sized by frequency. The chain uses TRBV18 and TRBJ1-3; TCRdb indicates TRBD1, and absent DNA this call remains unverified. The germline V gene encodes CDR1 KGHSH and CDR2 LQKENI. The CDR3 is made up of 17 amino acids. CDR3 loop: CASSLGTVISSGNTIYF.

Measured by frequency, this clonotype is medium-sized. This chain uses TRBV20-1 with TRBJ1-2; TCRdb gives TRBD1 as the D gene, but with no DNA this cannot be confirmed. Germline loops: CDR1 DFQATT, CDR2 SNEGSKA (reference sequence). CDR3 length equals 14 residues. The chain's CDR3 is CSATLQGAVYGYTF.

By frequency, this clonotype is large. This sequence joins TRBV7-3 and TRBJ2-1; no DNA is available, so the TRBD2 call from TCRdb remains unchecked. From germline, CDR1 is SGHTA and CDR2 FQGTGA. The CDR3 loop spans 18 amino acids. The CDR3 region is CASSAKTSGVSSYNEQFF.

Its frequency marks this clonotype as medium-sized. The chain has TRBV6-5 and TRBJ1-1; TCRdb reports TRBD1, a call that lacks DNA to check it against. This CDR3 is 16 amino acids long. Germline CDR1 and CDR2: MNHEY and SVGAGI. The CDR3 loop reads CASSGATGRGDTEAFF.

This clonotype is large (0.1 to 1%) by frequency. The J gene is TRBJ1-2, the V gene TRBV6-5; TCRdb's assignment of TRBD1 cannot be checked, as there is no DNA. This CDR3 spans 13 amino acids. Germline V gives CDR1 MNHEY, CDR2 SVGAGI. The CDR3: CASNPGGAYGYTF.

This clonotype is large by frequency. CDR3 loop: CASSAGVGQGAGELFF. The chain recombines TRBV2 with TRBJ2-2; absent DNA, TCRdb's TRBD1 call cannot be checked. Germline V CDR1 and CDR2: SNHLY, FYNNEI. This CDR3 region has 16 residues. Full variable domain (rest looked up from reference TRBV2 and TRBJ2-2): EPEVTQTPSHQVTQMGQEVILRCVPISNHLYFYWYRQILGQKVEFLVSFYNNEISEKSEIFDDQFSVERPDGSNFTLKIRSTKLEDSAMYFCASSAGVGQGAGELFFGEGSRLTVL.

According to its frequency, this clonotype is medium-sized. This chain uses TRBV14 with TRBJ2-5; the TCRdb D gene call, TRBD1, has no DNA to confirm it. Germline-derived CDR1 and CDR2 are SGHDN and FVKESK. The CDR3 length is 18 residues. The CDR3 sequence is CASSRSEPGQGAGETQYF. The variable domain in full, with the rest retrieved from reference TRBV14 and TRBJ2-5, is EAGVTQFPSHSVIEKGQTVTLRCDPISGHDNLYWYRRVMGKEIKFLLHFVKESKQDESGMPNNRFLAERTGGTYSTLKVQPAELEDSGVYFCASSRSEPGQGAGETQYFGPGTRLLVL.